The rows below give T cell receptor beta chains drawn from one sample of a study of T cells in Graves' hyperthyroidism and ophthalmopathy. TCRdb recomputed calls from the multiplex PCR reads with MiXCR, one row per CDR3 protein. The sample shows just under 750,000 distinct CDR3 sequences, 35% of them seen only once. The source material was blood. The receptors come from a woman between 40 and 55 years old with Graves' hyperthyroidism. Both conserved end residues are part of each CDR3. A D gene is named only where the DNA matches it firmly. Rows give clone size only sometimes, using once, few, many, or a class for an expanded clone.

CDR3 protein	CDR3 DNA	D gene	clone size	V gene	J gene
CASSVGVDIYGYTF	TGTGCCAGCAGCGTTGGCGTGGATATCTATGGCTACACCTTC	NA	NA	TRBV25-1	TRBJ1-2
CSVGVEGGGEKLFF	TGCAGCGTTGGTGTCGAAGGAGGAGGCGAAAAACTGTTTTTT	NA	NA	TRBV29-1	TRBJ1-4
CASSYLGRTAAEAFF	TGTGCCAGCAGTTACTTGGGCAGAACTGCCGCTGAAGCTTTCTTT	NA	once	TRBV6-2/TRBV6-3	TRBJ1-1
CASHLQGDRADTQYF	TGTGCCAGCCATTTACAGGGAGACAGGGCTGATACGCAGTATTTT	TRBD1	NA	TRBV6-5	TRBJ2-3
CASSRLSRSPLHF	TGTGCCAGCAGCCGCCTCTCACGATCACCCCTCCACTTT	NA	few	TRBV27	TRBJ1-6
CASSEPYPGGYTF	TGTGCCAGCAGTGAGCCCTACCCGGGTGGCTACACCTTC	NA	NA	TRBV6-5	TRBJ1-2
CSASPAGADPGLAYRTGELFF	TGCAGTGCTTCCCCGGCAGGGGCCGACCCTGGACTAGCGTATCGCACCGGGGAGCTGTTTTTT	TRBD2	few	TRBV20-1	TRBJ2-2
CASSPTQGGDYGYTF	TGTGCCAGCAGCCCTACCCAGGGGGGGGACTATGGCTACACCTTC	TRBD1	NA	TRBV7-9	TRBJ1-2
CASSLEGGEKLFF	TGTGCTAGCAGCCTTGAGGGTGGTGAAAAACTGTTTTTT	NA	many	TRBV7-7	TRBJ1-4
CASSQGVRTRRIGDRAPYEQYF	TGCGCCAGCAGCCAAGGCGTCAGGACGCGGAGGATCGGGGATCGGGCCCCCTACGAGCAGTACTTC	NA	NA	TRBV7-2	TRBJ2-7
CAGSLGSGSPLHF	TGTGCCGGCAGCCTAGGCTCGGGTTCACCCCTCCACTTT	NA	NA	TRBV7-2	TRBJ1-6
CASTEGSSGNTIYF	TGTGCCAGCACCGAAGGGTCCTCTGGAAACACCATATATTTT	NA	few	TRBV6-5	TRBJ1-3
CASRSTFSSGANVLTF	TGTGCCAGCAGGTCGACTTTCAGCTCTGGGGCCAACGTCCTGACTTTC	NA	NA	TRBV12-3/TRBV12-4	TRBJ2-6
CASTPGMNTEAFF	TGTGCCAGTACCCCGGGGATGAACACTGAAGCTTTCTTT	NA	NA	TRBV19	TRBJ1-1
CASSFKGAGELFF	TGTGCCAGCAGTTTTAAGGGAGCCGGGGAGCTGTTTTTT	NA	many	TRBV12-3/TRBV12-4	TRBJ2-2
CASSAMSEQYF	TGTGCCAGCAGTGCCATGAGCGAGCAGTACTTC	NA	NA	TRBV7-2	TRBJ2-7
CASSPGLEAFF	TGTGCCAGCAGCCCCGGGCTCGAAGCTTTCTTT	NA	few	TRBV7-2	TRBJ1-1
CAPTSGHTGELFF	TGTGCCCCGACTAGCGGACACACCGGGGAGCTGTTTTTT	TRBD2	NA	TRBV10-3	TRBJ2-2
CASSPAAATNEKLFF	TGTGCCAGTAGTCCCGCCGCTGCAACTAATGAAAAACTGTTTTTT	NA	many	TRBV19	TRBJ1-4
CASSVGGSSGYTF	TGTGCCAGCAGTGTAGGGGGATCGTCTGGCTACACCTTC	NA	NA	TRBV2	TRBJ1-2
CSARDGLPSGGAGTQYF	TGCAGTGCTAGAGATGGATTGCCTAGCGGGGGGGCGGGGACCCAGTACTTC	TRBD2	NA	TRBV20-1	TRBJ2-5
CAISDSGADNEQFF	TGTGCCATCAGTGACAGCGGGGCCGACAATGAGCAGTTTTTT	TRBD2	NA	TRBV10-3	TRBJ2-2
CASSHKTGSRGYGGYTF	TGTGCCAGCAGTCACAAAACAGGGTCGAGGGGCTACGGTGGCTACACCTTC	NA	NA	TRBV6-5	TRBJ1-2
CASRDQGGSNQPQHF	TGTGCCAGCAGAGACCAGGGAGGAAGCAATCAGCCCCAGCATTTT	NA	many	TRBV2	TRBJ1-5
CASSLGLAFNQGETQYF	TGTGCCAGCAGCTTGGGACTAGCGTTCAATCAAGGAGAGACCCAGTACTTC	TRBD2	NA	TRBV7-2	TRBJ2-5
CASSYGRDAYTIYF	TGTGCCAGCAGTTATGGCCGGGATGCTTACACCATATATTTT	NA	NA	TRBV12-3/TRBV12-4	TRBJ1-3
CSASGGVFNCGYTF	TGCAGTGCTAGCGGGGGCGTCTTTAACTGTGGCTACACCTTC	NA	NA	TRBV20-1	TRBJ1-2
CASSSSTSSQYF	TGTGCCAGCAGCTCCTCGACCAGCTCGCAGTATTTT	NA	once	TRBV7-2	TRBJ2-3
CAIKVDQTYEQYF	TGTGCCATCAAGGTGGATCAAACCTACGAGCAGTACTTC	NA	few	TRBV10-3	TRBJ2-7
CATRGEDTEAFF	TGTGCCACCAGGGGGGAGGACACTGAAGCTTTCTTT	TRBD1	few	TRBV10-3	TRBJ1-1
CATSRQGAVEKLFF	TGTGCCACCAGCAGACAGGGGGCGGTTGAAAAACTGTTTTTT	TRBD1	many	TRBV15	TRBJ1-4
CASSQEAPLSSGANVLTF	TGCGCCAGCAGCCAAGAGGCCCCACTTTCCTCTGGGGCCAACGTCCTGACTTTC	NA	few	TRBV4-3	TRBJ2-6
CASSRGQINYGYTF	TGTGCCAGCAGCCGGGGACAGATAAACTATGGCTACACCTTC	TRBD1	few	TRBV6-5	TRBJ1-2
CASSYSGQASTDTQYF	TGTGCCAGCAGTTACTCAGGACAGGCCAGCACAGATACGCAGTATTTT	TRBD1	once	TRBV7-2	TRBJ2-3
CASTPGSNYGYTF	TGTGCCAGCACTCCAGGATCGAACTATGGCTACACCTTC	NA	many	TRBV6-5	TRBJ1-2